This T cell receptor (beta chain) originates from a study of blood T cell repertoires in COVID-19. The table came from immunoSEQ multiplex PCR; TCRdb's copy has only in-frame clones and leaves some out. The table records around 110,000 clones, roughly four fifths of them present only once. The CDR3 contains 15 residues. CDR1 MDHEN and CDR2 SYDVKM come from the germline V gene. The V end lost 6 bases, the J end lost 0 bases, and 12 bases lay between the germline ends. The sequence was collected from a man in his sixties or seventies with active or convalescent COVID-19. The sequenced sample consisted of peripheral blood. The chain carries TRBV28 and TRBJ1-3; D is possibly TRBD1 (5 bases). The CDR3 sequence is CASSSGTHSGNTIYF. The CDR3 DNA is TGTGCCAGCAGCTCCGGGACTCACTCTGGAAACACCATATATTTT.